What follows describes a single TCR beta chain. This specimen comes from a study of blood T cell repertoires in COVID-19. Study-level information: Acute and convalescent COVID-19 specimens originated in the United States, Italy and Spain. T cells, B-cell-depleted T cells, or PBMCs provided the cDNA or gDNA that served as material.

The V and J ends lost 7 bases and 0 bases respectively, with 18 bases between them. Per germline, CDR1 MNHNY and CDR2 SVGAGI (reference sequence). The CDR3 runs to 16 residues. Per the original methods: Amplifying reference gene primers gave estimates of nucleated cell counts. The assay was immunoSEQ multiplex PCR, and TCRdb's table has in-frame clones only and misses some. D and trimming were read from the DNA, whereas the V and J calls and clone size are those reported in that table. The table records 80,000 to 100,000 clones, around 75% of them present only once. The rearrangement links TRBV6-6 to TRBJ1-1; TRBD1 might be the D (5 bases). The sequence was collected from a man aged 70-80 years with acute or convalescent COVID-19. The specimen sequenced was peripheral blood. The DNA for the CDR3 is TGTGCCAGCATTAGAGTGGCAGGGTGGGTGAACACTGAAGCTTTCTTT. Its translation is CASIRVAGWVNTEAFF.